The 11 T cell receptor beta chains below were found in one sample sequenced in a study of regulatory T cells in long-lasting Graves disease. Sequencing libraries for TCR beta were prepared with iRepertoire HTBI primers and Arm-PCR of CDR3 regions. One entry per CDR3 protein, called by TCRdb with MiXCR from the multiplex PCR reads. The repertoire includes approximately 400,000 distinct CDR3 sequences, under 15% of them detected once, and 16% sits in the top ten. The time point was: newly diagnosed GD, antithyroid drugs for less than 3 months. PBMC RNA served as the TCR library source. These data were also reused for a study on T cells in Graves' hyperthyroidism and ophthalmopathy.

The specimen comprised peripheral blood mononuclear cells (PBMCs), sampled at new diagnosis, from a patient treated with antithyroid drugs. The source is a young woman with Graves disease.

This clonotype has at least ten counts. The CDR3 loop is CASSLVGDRTPGAFF. In DNA form, the CDR3 reads TGTGCCAGCAGTTTAGTAGGGGACAGAACCCCCGGGGCTTTCTTT. The genes are TRBV12-3 or TRBV12-4 and TRBJ1-1; 7 bases match TRBD1. V was clipped by 1 base and J by 11 bases; unmatched bases: 13. This CDR3 is built from 15 residues.

Ten or more counts support this clonotype. The chain employs TRBV2 and TRBJ1-1; D unclear. The CDR3 length is 13 residues. Germline V gives CDR1 SNHLY, CDR2 FYNNEI. This CDR3 is CPSQKSMNTEAFF. The CDR3 DNA sequence: TGTCCCTCGCAGAAATCCATGAACACTGAAGCTTTCTTT. The full variable domain, rest sourced from reference TRBV2 and TRBJ1-1, is EPEVTQTPSHQVTQMGQEVILRCVPISNHLYFYWYRQILGQKVEFLVSFYNNEISEKSEIFDDQFSVERPDGSNFTLKIRSTKLEDSAMYFCPSQKSMNTEAFFGQGTRLTVV.

This clonotype showed up just a few times. The chain links TRBV4-1 to TRBJ2-3, with D perhaps TRBD2 (5 bases). With 2 bases removed from V and 14 bases from J, the gap between germline ends came to 29 bases. Germline CDR1 and CDR2: MGHRA and YSYEKL. CDR3 length: 17 residues. CDR3 sequence (DNA): TGCGCCAGCAGCCAATCCCCCGGTCCAGCGGTGGAAAGTCGGGGGTATTTT. Translating gives CASSQSPGPAVESRGYF.

The J gene is TRBJ2-7, the V gene TRBV6-1; D call uncertain. This CDR3 is built from 15 residues. Germline CDR1 and CDR2: MNHNS and SASEGT. Trimming removed 5 bases from V and 2 bases from J, with 16 bases in between. CDR3 nucleotide sequence: TGTGCCAGCAGTCCTGGGAACAATCCGACCTACGAGCAGTACTTC. This sequence encodes CASSPGNNPTYEQYF.

The rearrangement uses TRBV7-2 and TRBJ1-5, with a tentative D call TRBD1 (6 bases). V gave up 5 bases and J gave up 3 bases, with 11 bases separating them. Germline V gives CDR1 SGHTA, CDR2 FQGNSA. This CDR3 is 14 amino acids long. Here the CDR3 DNA reads TGTGCCAGCAGCCAGACGGGGGCCAATCAGCCCCAGCATTTT. As protein: CASSQTGANQPQHF. Full variable domain (missing parts from reference TRBV7-2 and TRBJ1-5): GAGVSQSPSNKVTEKGKDVELRCDPISGHTALYWYRQSLGQGLEFLIYFQGNSAPDKSGLPSDRFSAERTGGSVSTLTIQRTQQEDSAVYLCASSQTGANQPQHFGDGTRLSIL.

This clonotype turned up a few times. This chain links TRBV12-3 or TRBV12-4 with TRBJ1-2; 7 nucleotides match TRBD1. V was pared by 1 base and J by 8 bases, with 10 bases of the junction left unmatched. The CDR3 contains 15 residues. CDR3 DNA: TGTGCCAGCAGTTTAGGTTCACTGACAGGGACCGGCTACACCTTC. It translates to CASSLGSLTGTGYTF.

This clonotype was found many times. The rearrangement links TRBV12-5 to TRBJ1-1; 8 bases agree with TRBD1. The CDR3 consists of 20 residues. CDR1 LGHNT and CDR2 FRNRAP come from the germline V gene. The V segment lost 2 bases and the J segment 0 bases; nucleotides outside the gene matches: 17. CDR3 residues: CASGLLPKSDRVLMNTEAFF. CDR3 DNA sequence: TGTGCTAGTGGTTTGCTCCCGAAGTCGGACAGGGTTCTGATGAACACTGAAGCTTTCTTT.

This clonotype was seen repeatedly, ten times or more. The chain recombines TRBV5-1 with TRBJ2-6, with D unclear. With 4 bases removed from V and 0 bases from J, the gap between germline ends came to 8 bases. CDR3 length equals 15 residues. The V gene's germline CDR1 is SGHRS and CDR2 YFSETQ. The CDR3 is CASSPVHSGANVLTF. The DNA of the CDR3 is TGCGCCAGCAGCCCGGTCCACTCTGGGGCCAACGTCCTGACTTTC.

To note about this clonotype: One base away lies a much larger clone, so this may be a sequencing read error. The chain employs TRBV28 and TRBJ2-3, with 8 bases that match TRBD2. The junction had 4 bases not matched to a gene; V was cut back by 5 bases and J by 0 bases. The CDR3 covers 15 residues. Germline loops: CDR1 MDHEN, CDR2 SYDVKM. CDR3 bases: TGTGCCAGCAGTCATAGCGGGGCCAGCACAGATACGCAGTATTTT. Translating it yields CASSHSGASTDTQYF.

In its sample, this clonotype was seen once. The chain employs TRBV5-4 and TRBJ2-5; 7 nucleotides line up with TRBD2. The length of the CDR3 is 19 residues. Looked up from germline, CDR1 is SGHNT and CDR2 is YYREEE (reference sequence). V lost 3 bases and J lost 1; bases outside the gene matches: 18. The CDR3 DNA is TGTGCCAGCAGCTCGGACACGATAAAGGGAGGGCGGTTCCAAGAGACCCAGTACTTC. It is translated as CASSSDTIKGGRFQETQYF.

This clonotype was seen many times. The rearrangement joins TRBV3-1 to TRBJ1-2, with D uncertain. From germline, CDR1 is LGHDT and CDR2 YNNKEL (reference sequence). The CDR3 is 12 residues long. Trimming took off 4 bases at V and 2 bases at J, with 5 bases between the two ends. This CDR3 reads CASSRVNYGYTF. CDR3 DNA sequence: TGTGCCAGCAGCCGAGTAAACTATGGCTACACCTTC.